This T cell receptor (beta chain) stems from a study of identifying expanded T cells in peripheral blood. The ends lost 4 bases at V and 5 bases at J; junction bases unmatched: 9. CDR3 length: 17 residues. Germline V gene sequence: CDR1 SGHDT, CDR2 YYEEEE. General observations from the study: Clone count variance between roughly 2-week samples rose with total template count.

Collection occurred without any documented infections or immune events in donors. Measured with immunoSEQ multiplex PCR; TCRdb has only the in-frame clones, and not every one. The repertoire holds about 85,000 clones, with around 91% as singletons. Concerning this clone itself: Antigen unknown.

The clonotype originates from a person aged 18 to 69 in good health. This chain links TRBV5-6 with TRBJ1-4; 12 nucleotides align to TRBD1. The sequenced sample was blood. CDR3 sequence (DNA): TGTGCCAGCAGCCTTATCGGGACAGGGGGCCTCAATGAAAAACTGTTTTTT. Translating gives CASSLIGTGGLNEKLFF.